Listed below are T cell receptor beta chains from one sample, sequenced in a study of blood T cells in healthy people across ages. A single record per CDR3 protein comes from TCRdb applying MiXCR to the 5' RACE reads. Here the sample spans fewer than 1,200,000 distinct CDR3 sequences, 25% being singletons. These data also formed part of another study, on T cells of mothers and their children.

Sequencing input: blood. These receptors all come from a girl aged 2 to 9 in good health. Each CDR3 is given with its conserved first and last residue. D genes are given only for firm matches. Clone size, where shown, is once, few, many, or a class for clones that have expanded.

D gene: .
J gene: TRBJ1-2
V gene: TRBV24-1
clone size: .
CDR3 DNA: TGTGCCACCAGTGAGCCAGGGCCCTATGGCTACACCTTC
CDR3 protein: CATSEPGPYGYTF

D gene: .
J gene: TRBJ1-5
V gene: TRBV27
clone size: .
CDR3 DNA: TGTGCCAGCAGTCCTATATCCGATTTGGGATTTGGCAATCAGCCCCAGCATTTT
CDR3 protein: CASSPISDLGFGNQPQHF

D gene: .
J gene: TRBJ2-7
V gene: TRBV27
clone size: .
CDR3 DNA: TGTGCCAGCAGGGACTACCTCACTGGTGAGCAGTACTTC
CDR3 protein: CASRDYLTGEQYF

D gene: TRBD1
J gene: TRBJ2-4
V gene: TRBV12-3/TRBV12-4
clone size: .
CDR3 DNA: TGTGCCAGCAGTTTCGGGACAGGGGGCTTGATCATTCAGTACTTC
CDR3 protein: CASSFGTGGLIIQYF

D gene: TRBD1
J gene: TRBJ2-7
V gene: TRBV7-8
clone size: .
CDR3 DNA: TGTGCCAGCAGTTCCCCAGGGGGCCTCTATCTCGAGCAGTACTTC
CDR3 protein: CASSSPGGLYLEQYF

D gene: TRBD1
J gene: TRBJ1-1
V gene: TRBV7-9
clone size: .
CDR3 DNA: TGTGCCAGCAGCTACCGGGACAGGGTAGGGGAGATGGGACCGATGAGCACTGAAGCTTTCTTT
CDR3 protein: CASSYRDRVGEMGPMSTEAFF

D gene: .
J gene: TRBJ1-1
V gene: TRBV11-2
clone size: .
CDR3 DNA: TGTGCCAGCAGCTTCTTTACAGGCGTGAACACTGAAGCTTTCTTT
CDR3 protein: CASSFFTGVNTEAFF

D gene: .
J gene: TRBJ2-3
V gene: TRBV27
clone size: .
CDR3 DNA: TGTGCCAGCAGATCCCTTTTGACAGGAGTTCTATCAGATACGCAGTATTTT
CDR3 protein: CASRSLLTGVLSDTQYF

D gene: .
J gene: TRBJ2-2
V gene: TRBV28
clone size: .
CDR3 DNA: TGTGCCAGCCACGACACCTACGCCGGGGAGCTGTTTTTT
CDR3 protein: CASHDTYAGELFF

D gene: .
J gene: TRBJ2-4
V gene: TRBV7-2
clone size: many
CDR3 DNA: TGTGCCAGCAGCTCGACCCCGGTACAGGGTAAAAACATTCAGTACTTC
CDR3 protein: CASSSTPVQGKNIQYF

D gene: TRBD2
J gene: TRBJ2-3
V gene: TRBV20-1
clone size: .
CDR3 DNA: TGCAGTGCCCGGACTAGCGGGGAGGTAGATACGCAGTATTTT
CDR3 protein: CSARTSGEVDTQYF

D gene: .
J gene: TRBJ2-2
V gene: TRBV7-9
clone size: .
CDR3 DNA: TGTGCCAGCAGCTCGACGGGACACCGGGGCGGGGAGCTGTTTTTT
CDR3 protein: CASSSTGHRGGELFF

D gene: TRBD2
J gene: TRBJ2-7
V gene: TRBV14
clone size: .
CDR3 DNA: TGTGCCAGCAGCCGCGGGGGGACGGGGCAGTACTTC
CDR3 protein: CASSRGGTGQYF

D gene: TRBD1
J gene: TRBJ1-2
V gene: TRBV29-1
clone size: few
CDR3 DNA: TGCAGCGACGGGACAGACTATGGCTACACCTTC
CDR3 protein: CSDGTDYGYTF

D gene: .
J gene: TRBJ2-7
V gene: TRBV29-1
clone size: .
CDR3 DNA: TGCAGCGTTATTGGGACCAGCGGCCCCGAACCCCTCTACGAGCAGTACTTC
CDR3 protein: CSVIGTSGPEPLYEQYF

D gene: TRBD2
J gene: TRBJ2-5
V gene: TRBV3-1
clone size: once
CDR3 DNA: TGTGCCAGCAGCCCACTCTTTACTAGCGGGAGGGAAGGACGGAGAGAGACCCAGTACTTC
CDR3 protein: CASSPLFTSGREGRRETQYF

D gene: .
J gene: TRBJ1-1
V gene: TRBV3-1
clone size: .
CDR3 DNA: TGTGCCAGCAGCCACAGGGACACTGGCCCGGGTTTCTTT
CDR3 protein: CASSHRDTGPGFF

D gene: .
J gene: TRBJ1-6
V gene: TRBV9
clone size: .
CDR3 DNA: TGTGCCAGCAGCCCAAGTGGACGGTCCACTAATTCACCCCTCCACTTT
CDR3 protein: CASSPSGRSTNSPLHF

D gene: TRBD2
J gene: TRBJ2-1
V gene: TRBV6-6
clone size: few
CDR3 DNA: TGTGCCAGCTCTCCTGGAGGCGGGAGCCCCTTCTTC
CDR3 protein: CASSPGGGSPFF

D gene: .
J gene: TRBJ2-2
V gene: TRBV29-1
clone size: .
CDR3 DNA: TGCAGCGTTGAGGGTCTAGGAGGGAACACCGGGGAGCTGTTTTTT
CDR3 protein: CSVEGLGGNTGELFF

D gene: .
J gene: TRBJ2-1
V gene: TRBV6-5
clone size: few
CDR3 DNA: TGTGCCAGCAGTTACCCTCCCGAGTACAATGAGCAGTTCTTC
CDR3 protein: CASSYPPEYNEQFF

D gene: TRBD1
J gene: TRBJ2-5
V gene: TRBV5-6
clone size: few
CDR3 DNA: TGTGCCAGCAGCGCTTGGACAGGGGGGGTGGAGACCCAGTACTTC
CDR3 protein: CASSAWTGGVETQYF

D gene: TRBD1
J gene: TRBJ1-6
V gene: TRBV12-3/TRBV12-4
clone size: few
CDR3 DNA: TGTGCCAGCAGTGATGACAGGGGCAATTCACCCCTCCACTTT
CDR3 protein: CASSDDRGNSPLHF

D gene: .
J gene: TRBJ2-7
V gene: TRBV27
clone size: .
CDR3 DNA: TGTGCCAGCAGTTTAGAGGCCACACCCCCCTACGAGCAGTACTTC
CDR3 protein: CASSLEATPPYEQYF

D gene: .
J gene: TRBJ2-2
V gene: TRBV6-5
clone size: .
CDR3 DNA: TGTGCCAGCAGTTACTTTCTTCGAATTGGGGACACCGGGGAGCTGTTTTTT
CDR3 protein: CASSYFLRIGDTGELFF

D gene: .
J gene: TRBJ2-7
V gene: TRBV28
clone size: few
CDR3 DNA: TGTGCCAGCGGTATGGGGGCGGGTACTTACGAGCAGTACTTC
CDR3 protein: CASGMGAGTYEQYF

D gene: TRBD1
J gene: TRBJ2-1
V gene: TRBV5-1
clone size: .
CDR3 DNA: TGCGCCAGCAGATCAGGGGGAAATGAGCAGTTCTTC
CDR3 protein: CASRSGGNEQFF

D gene: .
J gene: TRBJ2-3
V gene: TRBV7-9
clone size: few
CDR3 DNA: TGTGCCAGCAGGGATGAGATCACAGATACGCAGTATTTT
CDR3 protein: CASRDEITDTQYF

D gene: .
J gene: TRBJ2-4
V gene: TRBV13
clone size: .
CDR3 DNA: TGTGCCAGCAGCGCGGACTACAGAGGGAACATTCAGTACTTC
CDR3 protein: CASSADYRGNIQYF

D gene: .
J gene: TRBJ2-7
V gene: TRBV6-2/TRBV6-3
clone size: .
CDR3 DNA: TGTGCCAGCAGACACACCTACGAGCAGTACTTC
CDR3 protein: CASRHTYEQYF

D gene: .
J gene: TRBJ1-5
V gene: TRBV12-3/TRBV12-4
clone size: few
CDR3 DNA: TGTGCCAGCAGGCAAAGTCCTGATCAGCCCCAGCATTTT
CDR3 protein: CASRQSPDQPQHF

D gene: TRBD1
J gene: TRBJ2-5
V gene: TRBV20-1
clone size: .
CDR3 DNA: TGCAGTGCTTGGGACAGGGGAGAGACCCAGTACTTC
CDR3 protein: CSAWDRGETQYF

D gene: TRBD2
J gene: TRBJ2-1
V gene: TRBV11-3
clone size: .
CDR3 DNA: TGTGCCAGCAGCTTCCAAGGACTAGTAAGCAATGAGCAGTTCTTC
CDR3 protein: CASSFQGLVSNEQFF

D gene: TRBD1
J gene: TRBJ2-7
V gene: TRBV27
clone size: .
CDR3 DNA: TGTGCCAGCAGTGGGACAGCTGAAACTACGGGGCAGTACTTC
CDR3 protein: CASSGTAETTGQYF

D gene: .
J gene: TRBJ1-5
V gene: TRBV27
clone size: few
CDR3 DNA: TGTGCCAGCAGTTTAGGGGGGACCCGGCCCCAGCATTTT
CDR3 protein: CASSLGGTRPQHF

D gene: .
J gene: TRBJ1-5
V gene: TRBV28
clone size: .
CDR3 DNA: TGTGCCAGCTTCCCCAGCAGGACTAACAATCAGCCCCAGCATTTT
CDR3 protein: CASFPSRTNNQPQHF

D gene: .
J gene: TRBJ1-1
V gene: TRBV7-2
clone size: many
CDR3 DNA: TGTGCCAGCTCGCCTTTAGCTTTTGGGACTGAAGCTTTCTTT
CDR3 protein: CASSPLAFGTEAFF

D gene: .
J gene: TRBJ2-5
V gene: TRBV3-1
clone size: many
CDR3 DNA: TGTGCCAGCAGTCACAGTCAAGAGACCCAGTACTTC
CDR3 protein: CASSHSQETQYF

D gene: TRBD1
J gene: TRBJ2-7
V gene: TRBV5-1
clone size: .
CDR3 DNA: TGCGCCAGCCGGGACAGAAGATCCTACGAGCAGTACTTC
CDR3 protein: CASRDRRSYEQYF

D gene: TRBD2
J gene: TRBJ2-1
V gene: TRBV7-2
clone size: few
CDR3 DNA: TGTGCCAGCAGCTTAGCGATCCAAAGGCTAGCGGGAGGCCACAATGAGCAGTTCTTC
CDR3 protein: CASSLAIQRLAGGHNEQFF

D gene: .
J gene: TRBJ2-7
V gene: TRBV11-2
clone size: few
CDR3 DNA: TGTGCCAGCAGCTTAGTGGACGGCTCCCCATTCTTC
CDR3 protein: CASSLVDGSPFF

D gene: .
J gene: TRBJ2-4
V gene: TRBV21-1
clone size: few
CDR3 DNA: TGTGCCAGCAGCAAAGCTGAGACTAGCGGAATTTCCCTAGCCAAAAACATTCAGTACTTC
CDR3 protein: CASSKAETSGISLAKNIQYF

D gene: .
J gene: TRBJ2-1
V gene: TRBV12-3/TRBV12-4
clone size: .
CDR3 DNA: TGTGCCAGCAGTTTCGGTAGCGGTAATGAGCAGTTCTTC
CDR3 protein: CASSFGSGNEQFF

D gene: TRBD2
J gene: TRBJ2-5
V gene: TRBV10-3
clone size: few
CDR3 DNA: TGTGCCATCAGTGGTCTGCGGGGGGGCGGTATGCAAGAGACCCAGTACTTC
CDR3 protein: CAISGLRGGGMQETQYF

D gene: .
J gene: TRBJ1-5
V gene: TRBV7-2
clone size: few
CDR3 DNA: TGTGCCAGCAGCCCCCAGGGGAACAATCAGCCCCAGCATTTT
CDR3 protein: CASSPQGNNQPQHF

D gene: .
J gene: TRBJ2-5
V gene: TRBV7-2
clone size: .
CDR3 DNA: TGTGCCAGCAGCTTAGAGGCGGCCAGGCAAGAGACCCAGTACTTC
CDR3 protein: CASSLEAARQETQYF

D gene: .
J gene: TRBJ1-4
V gene: TRBV25-1
clone size: few
CDR3 DNA: TGTGCCAGCAGTGAATACGGAGGGGGGTCAACTAATGAAAAACTGTTTTTT
CDR3 protein: CASSEYGGGSTNEKLFF

D gene: TRBD2
J gene: TRBJ2-1
V gene: TRBV7-3
clone size: few
CDR3 DNA: TGTGCCAGCAGCACGGGACTAGCGGGACCGTTCTTC
CDR3 protein: CASSTGLAGPFF

D gene: .
J gene: TRBJ2-7
V gene: TRBV7-9
clone size: few
CDR3 DNA: TGTGCCAGCAGCTTGGGAGCTCCAGATGGCGAGCAGTACTTC
CDR3 protein: CASSLGAPDGEQYF

D gene: .
J gene: TRBJ2-1
V gene: TRBV28
clone size: .
CDR3 DNA: TGTGCCCACTGTGGGGAGCCCCTCAATGAGCAGTTCTTC
CDR3 protein: CAHCGEPLNEQFF

D gene: .
J gene: TRBJ2-1
V gene: TRBV14
clone size: few
CDR3 DNA: TGTGCCAGCAGCCAAGTGGTCTTTGGGGGTAAACGCAATGAGCAGTTCTTC
CDR3 protein: CASSQVVFGGKRNEQFF

D gene: .
J gene: TRBJ2-2
V gene: TRBV7-3
clone size: .
CDR3 DNA: TGTGCCAGCAGCTGGGGTCCAAACACCGGGGAGCTGTTTTTT
CDR3 protein: CASSWGPNTGELFF

D gene: .
J gene: TRBJ2-3
V gene: TRBV20-1
clone size: .
CDR3 DNA: TGCAGTGCTAGAGATTATTCCAGGGTCGGACGAGGGTCAGATACGCAGTATTTT
CDR3 protein: CSARDYSRVGRGSDTQYF

D gene: TRBD2
J gene: TRBJ2-3
V gene: TRBV7-3
clone size: .
CDR3 DNA: TGTGCCAGCAGCGAACCGGGACTAGCCCGCGGAGATACGCAGTATTTT
CDR3 protein: CASSEPGLARGDTQYF

D gene: TRBD1
J gene: TRBJ1-3
V gene: TRBV9
clone size: .
CDR3 DNA: TGTGCCAGCAGCGGGGGACAGCAACCTGGAAACACCATATATTTT
CDR3 protein: CASSGGQQPGNTIYF

D gene: .
J gene: TRBJ2-1
V gene: TRBV7-2
clone size: .
CDR3 DNA: TGTGCCAGCAGCTTAGCGTATGGCAGGAGTAATGAGCAGTTCTTC
CDR3 protein: CASSLAYGRSNEQFF

D gene: TRBD1
J gene: TRBJ1-2
V gene: TRBV12-3/TRBV12-4
clone size: .
CDR3 DNA: TGTGCCAGCAGGCACCAGACAGGGGAGATTTATGGCTACACCTTC
CDR3 protein: CASRHQTGEIYGYTF

D gene: TRBD1
J gene: TRBJ1-1
V gene: TRBV4-2
clone size: few
CDR3 DNA: TGTGCCAGCAGCCAAGATACGGCGAGACAGGGGAACACTGAAGCTTTCTTT
CDR3 protein: CASSQDTARQGNTEAFF

D gene: TRBD1
J gene: TRBJ2-2
V gene: TRBV12-3/TRBV12-4
clone size: .
CDR3 DNA: TGTGCCAGCAGCCACCGGGACAGGGGGATACGGGCCGGGGAGCTGTTTTTT
CDR3 protein: CASSHRDRGIRAGELFF

D gene: TRBD2
J gene: TRBJ2-7
V gene: TRBV20-1
clone size: .
CDR3 DNA: TGCAGTGCTAGAGAGGCTAGCGGGAGATACGAGCAGTACTTC
CDR3 protein: CSAREASGRYEQYF